There are a few counts of the clone carrying this T cell receptor beta chain. The antigen is undetermined. Naive, central memory, regulatory and stem cell-like memory cells within the CD4+ compartment were sorted using CD45RO/CCR7/CD25/CD127/CD95/CD27. This specimen belongs to a study of beta chain features in type 1 diabetes. General observations from the study: All four CD4+ subsets from Type 1 diabetes patients carried moderately but significantly shorter TCRB CDR3s. Reduced insertions and increased deletions marked VDJ junctions in type 1 diabetes patients.

Germline CDR1 reads GTSNPN; CDR2 reads SVGIG (reference sequence). The CDR3 runs to 18 residues. Trimming took off 0 bases at V and 7 bases at J, with 27 bases between the two ends. Expressed TCRB transcripts were sequenced after all isolated RNA was converted to cDNA. Sequencing used immunoSEQ multiplex PCR; TCRdb keeps in-frame clones, though not all of them. This sample has 52,000 or so clones, with around 53% found just once. V gene TRBV30 combines with J gene TRBJ2-5; perhaps TRBD2 as D (6 bases). The specimen was Tregs from blood. This receptor was identified in a woman between 40 and 50 years old with type 1 diabetes. The DNA of the CDR3 is TGTGCCTGGAGTGTACGCGGGGCTAGCAGCGACCTCGTAGGGACCCAGTACTTC. Translating gives CAWSVRGASSDLVGTQYF.